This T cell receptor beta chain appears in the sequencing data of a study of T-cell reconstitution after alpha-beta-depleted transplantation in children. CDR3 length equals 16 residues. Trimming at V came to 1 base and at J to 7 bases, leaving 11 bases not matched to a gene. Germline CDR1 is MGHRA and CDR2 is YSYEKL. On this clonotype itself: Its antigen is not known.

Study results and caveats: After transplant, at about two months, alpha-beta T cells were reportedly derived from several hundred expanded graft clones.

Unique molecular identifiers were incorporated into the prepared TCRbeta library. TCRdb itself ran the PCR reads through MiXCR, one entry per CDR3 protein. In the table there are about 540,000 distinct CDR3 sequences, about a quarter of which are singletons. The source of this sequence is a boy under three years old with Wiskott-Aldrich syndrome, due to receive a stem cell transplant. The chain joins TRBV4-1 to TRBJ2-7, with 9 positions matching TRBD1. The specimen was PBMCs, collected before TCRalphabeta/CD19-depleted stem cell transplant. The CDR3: CASSQADRTGVDEQYF. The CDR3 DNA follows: TGCGCCAGCAGCCAAGCAGATAGGACAGGGGTGGATGAGCAGTACTTC.